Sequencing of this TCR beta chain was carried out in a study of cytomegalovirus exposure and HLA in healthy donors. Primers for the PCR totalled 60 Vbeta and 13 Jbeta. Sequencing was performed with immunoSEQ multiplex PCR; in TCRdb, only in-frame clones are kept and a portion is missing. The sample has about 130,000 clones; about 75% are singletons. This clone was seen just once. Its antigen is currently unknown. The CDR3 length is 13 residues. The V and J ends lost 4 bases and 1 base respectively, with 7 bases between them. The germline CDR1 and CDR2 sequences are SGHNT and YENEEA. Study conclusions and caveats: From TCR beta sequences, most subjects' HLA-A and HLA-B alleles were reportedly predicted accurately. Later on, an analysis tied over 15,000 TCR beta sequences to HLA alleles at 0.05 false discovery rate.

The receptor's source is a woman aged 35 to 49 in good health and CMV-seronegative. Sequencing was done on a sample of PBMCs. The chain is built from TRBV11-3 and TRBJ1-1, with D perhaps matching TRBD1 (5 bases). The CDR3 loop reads CASSWTSNTEAFF. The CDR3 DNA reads TGTGCCAGCAGCTGGACATCGAACACTGAAGCTTTCTTT.